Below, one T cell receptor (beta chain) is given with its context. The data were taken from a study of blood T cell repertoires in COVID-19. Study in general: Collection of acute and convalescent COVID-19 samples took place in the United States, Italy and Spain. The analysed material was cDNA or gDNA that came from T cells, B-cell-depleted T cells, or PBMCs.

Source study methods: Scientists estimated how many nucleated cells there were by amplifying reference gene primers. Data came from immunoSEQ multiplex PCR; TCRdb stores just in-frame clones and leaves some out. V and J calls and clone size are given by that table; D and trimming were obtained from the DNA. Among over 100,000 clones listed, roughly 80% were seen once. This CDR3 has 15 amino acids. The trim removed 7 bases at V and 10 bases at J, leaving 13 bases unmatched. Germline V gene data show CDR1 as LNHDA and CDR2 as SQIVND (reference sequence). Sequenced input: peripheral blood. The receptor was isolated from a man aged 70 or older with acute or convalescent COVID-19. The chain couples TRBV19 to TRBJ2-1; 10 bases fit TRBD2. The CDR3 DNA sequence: TGTGCCAGTACCTCTCGAGCGGGAGGGCCCGGGGAGCAGTTCTTC. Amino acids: CASTSRAGGPGEQFF.